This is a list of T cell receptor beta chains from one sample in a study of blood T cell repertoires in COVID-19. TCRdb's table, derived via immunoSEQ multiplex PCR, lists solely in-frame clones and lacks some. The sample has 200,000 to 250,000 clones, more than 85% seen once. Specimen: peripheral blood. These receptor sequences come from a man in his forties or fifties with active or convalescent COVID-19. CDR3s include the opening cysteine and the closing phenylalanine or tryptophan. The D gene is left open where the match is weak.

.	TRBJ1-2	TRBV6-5	CASSYPPNRDGYTF	TGTGCCAGCAGTTACCCCCCGAACAGGGATGGCTACACCTTC
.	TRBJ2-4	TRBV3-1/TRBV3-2	CASSPLGSKNIQYF	TGTGCCAGCAGCCCCCTGGGGAGCAAAAACATTCAGTACTTC
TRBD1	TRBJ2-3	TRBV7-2	CASSLGVVGQGATDTQYF	TGTGCCAGCAGCTTAGGCGTTGTGGGACAGGGGGCAACAGATACGCAGTATTTT
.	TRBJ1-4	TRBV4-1	CASSPPGRGRGNEKLFF	TGCGCCAGCAGCCCGCCAGGGCGGGGGAGGGGAAATGAAAAACTGTTTTTT
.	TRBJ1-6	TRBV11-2	CASSLTGWNSPLHF	TGTGCCAGCAGCTTAACAGGGTGGAATTCACCCCTCCACTTT
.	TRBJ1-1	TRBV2	CANYRSTIGTEAFF	TGTGCGAATTACAGGTCAACAATTGGGACTGAAGCTTTCTTT
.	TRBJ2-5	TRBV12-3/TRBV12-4	CASSLFRRQTQYF	TGTGCCAGCAGTTTATTCCGGAGACAGACCCAGTACTTC
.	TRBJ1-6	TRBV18	CASSPREGDSPLHF	TGTGCCAGCTCACCACGGGAGGGGGATTCACCCCTCCACTTT
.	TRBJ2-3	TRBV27	CASSFIADYGDTQYF	TGTGCCAGCAGTTTTATTGCGGACTATGGAGATACGCAGTATTTT
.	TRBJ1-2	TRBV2	CASSTGTAYGYTF	TGTGCCAGCAGCACCGGGACTGCCTATGGCTACACCTTC
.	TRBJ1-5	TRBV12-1	CASSQTKDDSNQPQHF	TGTGCCAGCAGCCAAACTAAAGATGACAGCAATCAGCCCCAGCATTTT
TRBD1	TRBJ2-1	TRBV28	CASSLGQGRYNEQFF	TGTGCCAGCAGTTTGGGACAGGGGCGGTACAATGAGCAGTTCTTC
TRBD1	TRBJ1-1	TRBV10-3	CAISETGENTEAFF	TGTGCCATCAGTGAGACAGGGGAGAACACTGAAGCTTTCTTT